This section outlines one T cell receptor (beta chain) sequence together with its context. What it binds is unknown. This sample is part of a study of a mutant IDH1 vaccine in newly diagnosed glioma. Study as a whole: The first vaccination came 4-6 weeks after radiotherapy alone, or with temozolomide cycles.

V shed 0 bases and J shed 3 bases, with 12 bases lying between them. Per the germline V gene, CDR1 is WNHNN and CDR2 is SYGVQD (reference sequence). The CDR3 runs to 16 residues. Assay used: immunoSEQ multiplex PCR; TCRdb lists only in-frame clones, some missing. This table holds 34,000 or so clones, roughly three quarters found once. The time point denotes: week 35, safety follow-up. In every dose of vaccine, 300 ug of mutant IDH1 20-mer peptide was given alongside topical imiquimod. Source: PBMCs, taken from a glioma patient whose treatment included an IDH1 peptide vaccine. This sequence originates from a woman aged 40 to 50 with glioma. This chain connects TRBV10-1 to TRBJ2-1; perhaps TRBD2 as D (5 bases). CDR3 DNA sequence: TGCGCCAGCAGTGAGTCGATGGGAGTCATCTACAATGAGCAGTTCTTC. Translating gives CASSESMGVIYNEQFF.